One sample yielded the 18 T cell receptor beta chains listed below, sequenced in a study of lymphopenia after photon versus proton radiotherapy. Using immunoSEQ multiplex PCR, the repertoire was profiled, and TCRdb retains in-frame clones only, with some absent. This table holds 15,000 to 20,000 clones, 84% found once. The sample here was peripheral blood, taken from a patient treated with proton-based radiotherapy. Every receptor here comes from a man between 65 and 80 years old with pancreatic cancer.

The rearrangement uses TRBV6-5 and TRBJ2-5; TRBD1 matches at 9 bases. J was trimmed by 5 bases and V by 2 bases; bases with no gene match: 3. The V gene's germline CDR1 is MNHEY and CDR2 SVGAGI. This CDR3 is 14 amino acids long. This CDR3 is CASSYTGGRETQYF. CDR3 nucleotides: TGTGCCAGCAGTTACACAGGGGGCAGGGAGACCCAGTACTTC.

The chain combines TRBV6-5 with TRBJ1-1, with a weak D call TRBD1 (6 bases). In germline, CDR1 is MNHEY, CDR2 SVGAGI. V lost 0 bases, J lost 4 bases, and 15 bases lay in between. The CDR3 consists of 16 residues. CDR3 region: CASSYSKGGRGTEAFF. DNA for the CDR3: TGTGCCAGCAGTTACTCGAAAGGCGGCAGGGGCACTGAAGCTTTCTTT.

The rearrangement uses TRBV5-4 and TRBJ2-3; 8 positions match TRBD1. The germline V gene has CDR1 SGHNT and CDR2 YYREEE (reference sequence). V lost 3 bases, J lost 0 bases, and 9 bases stayed unmatched. The CDR3 spans 17 residues. The CDR3 DNA sequence: TGTGCCAGCAGCTGGGACAGGCAGGGGGTTAGCACAGATACGCAGTATTTT. Residues: CASSWDRQGVSTDTQYF. The entire variable domain, with the rest obtained from reference TRBV5-4 and TRBJ2-3, is as follows: ETGVTQSPTHLIKTRGQQVTLRCSSQSGHNTVSWYQQALGQGPQFIFQYYREEENGRGNFPPRFSGLQFPNYSSELNVNALELDDSALYLCASSWDRQGVSTDTQYFGPGTRLTVL.

The chain recombines TRBV30 with TRBJ1-2; D is possibly TRBD1 (5 bases). The CDR3 is 14 residues long. The V and J ends lost 0 bases and 8 bases respectively, with 16 bases between them. Germline CDR1 GTSNPN, CDR2 SVGIG (reference sequence). In nucleotides, the CDR3 is TGTGCCTGGAGTGTAAGGCGAGGAGGGGCAGGCTACACCTTC. Amino acids: CAWSVRRGGAGYTF.

The V gene is TRBV7-6, the J gene TRBJ2-3, with D perhaps matching TRBD1 (6 bases). Between the trimmed V and J ends, which lost 5 bases and 0 bases, there was a span of 12 bases. CDR1 SGHVS and CDR2 FNYEAQ come from the germline V gene. CDR3 length: 15 residues. The CDR3 DNA is TGTGCCAGCAGCAGGGGGACCCCAAGCACAGATACGCAGTATTTT. It encodes CASSRGTPSTDTQYF. Based on the CDR3 plus reference TRBV7-6 and TRBJ2-3, the full variable domain is GAGVSQSPRYKVTKRGQDVALRCDPISGHVSLYWYRQALGQGPEFLTYFNYEAQQDKSGLPNDRFSAERPEGSISTLTIQRTEQRDSAMYRCASSRGTPSTDTQYFGPGTRLTVL.

Notes on this clone: Other DNA sequences in the sample encode the same CDR3. The gene calls are TRBV11-3 and TRBJ2-3; D remains ambiguous. Germline CDR1 and CDR2: SGHNT and YENEEA. The CDR3 contains 12 residues. V was cut by 5 bases and J by 4 bases, with 7 bases left in between. DNA of the CDR3: TGTGCCAGCAGCCCCCCGGCAGATACGCAGTATTTT. Translating gives CASSPPADTQYF. Together with reference TRBV11-3 and TRBJ2-3, the CDR3 gives the full variable domain: EAGVVQSPRYKIIEKKQPVAFWCNPISGHNTLYWYLQNLGQGPELLIRYENEEAVDDSQLPKDRFSAERLKGVDSTLKIQPAELGDSAVYLCASSPPADTQYFGPGTRLTVL.

The sample holds a few counts of this clone. V usage is TRBV6-1 and J usage is TRBJ2-7; 7 positions match TRBD1. Germline CDR1 reads MNHNS; CDR2 reads SASEGT. The CDR3 spans 13 residues. V was pared by 7 bases and J by 6 bases, with 9 bases of the junction left unmatched. CDR3 loop: CASTLDRSGEQYF. The CDR3 DNA is TGTGCCAGCACCCTGGACAGGTCGGGCGAGCAGTACTTC.

V and J are TRBV6-6 and TRBJ1-5; 10 bases align to TRBD1. The CDR3 has 14 amino acids. Trimming removed 6 bases from V and 6 bases from J; junction bases left unmatched: 5. Germline-derived CDR1 and CDR2 are MNHNY and SVGAGI (reference sequence). The CDR3 coding sequence is TGTGCCAGCAGGGCCGGGACAGGGGTTCAGCCCCAGCATTTT. Amino acids: CASRAGTGVQPQHF.

This rearrangement joins TRBV6-1 to TRBJ2-1; D unclear. This CDR3 has 13 amino acids. Trimming stripped 1 base from V and 5 bases from J, with 6 bases between. CDR1 and CDR2 from the germline V gene are MNHNS and SASEGT. The CDR3 bases are TGTGCCAGCAGTGAAGTCGGTAACAATGAGCAGTTCTTC. Amino acid sequence: CASSEVGNNEQFF.

The CDR3 DNA reads as TGCGCCAGCAGTGAGCCGGGACCAGCGAATCAAGAGACCCAGTACTTC. This encodes CASSEPGPANQETQYF. The chain is built from TRBV10-1 and TRBJ2-5, with D possibly called TRBD1 or TRBD2 (5 bases each). Germline CDR1 WNHNN, CDR2 SYGVQD (reference sequence). The V and J ends lost 2 bases and 2 bases respectively, with 15 bases between them. This CDR3 contains 16 residues.

The CDR3 spells CASSYPGGGKETQYF. CDR3 coding DNA: TGTGCCAGCAGTTACCCGGGCGGGGGGAAAGAGACCCAGTACTTC. The chain employs TRBV6-6 and TRBJ2-5, with 8 bases matching TRBD2. Germline V lookup: CDR1 MNHNY, CDR2 SVGAGI (reference sequence). The CDR3 runs to 15 residues. The ends lost 2 bases at V and 3 bases at J; junction bases unmatched: 5.

The gene calls are TRBV5-4 and TRBJ2-7, with 10 bases that match TRBD1. Germline CDR1 SGHNT, CDR2 YYREEE (reference sequence). The CDR3 consists of 14 residues. The trim removed 4 bases at V and 3 bases at J, leaving 4 bases unmatched. CDR3 protein: CASSHRDRGYEQYF. The CDR3 DNA sequence: TGTGCCAGCAGCCACCGGGACAGGGGCTACGAGCAGTACTTC.

The chain recombines TRBV6-5 with TRBJ2-7; D remains unclear. Trimming left V 6 bases short and J 3 bases short, with 6 bases between. CDR1 and CDR2 (germline): MNHEY, SVGAGI. The CDR3 spans 11 residues. The CDR3 loop reads CASRTVYEQYF. CDR3 nucleotides: TGTGCCAGCAGGACCGTCTACGAGCAGTACTTC.

The V call is TRBV6-1, the J call TRBJ2-1, with 9 nucleotides matching TRBD2. With 0 bases clipped from V and 2 bases from J, the junction kept 5 bases outside the gene matches. Germline CDR1 MNHNS, CDR2 SASEGT. This CDR3 has 17 amino acids. CDR3 sequence (DNA): TGTGCCAGCAGTGAAGCTAGCGGGAGTGTCGCCTACAATGAGCAGTTCTTC. It translates to CASSEASGSVAYNEQFF.

V is TRBV18 and J is TRBJ2-1; TRBD1 matches at 7 bases. The CDR3 sequence is 16 residues long. Germline V gene data show CDR1 as KGHSH and CDR2 as LQKENI. With 3 bases clipped from V and 0 bases from J, the junction kept 5 bases outside the gene matches. CDR3 sequence reads: CASSPLNRGSYNEQFF. For the CDR3, the DNA is TGTGCCAGCTCACCCCTCAACAGGGGCTCCTACAATGAGCAGTTCTTC. Full variable domain (outside the CDR3, taken from reference TRBV18 and TRBJ2-1): NAGVMQNPRHLVRRRGQEARLRCSPMKGHSHVYWYRQLPEEGLKFMVYLQKENIIDESGMPKERFSAEFPKEGPSILRIQQVVRGDSAAYFCASSPLNRGSYNEQFFGPGTRLTVL.

This rearrangement joins TRBV28 to TRBJ1-2, with 11 bases fitting TRBD1. CDR3 length: 13 amino acids. With V trimmed by 6 bases and J by 5 bases, 2 bases remained unmatched. From germline, CDR1 is MDHEN and CDR2 SYDVKM. This CDR3 reads CASRGTGGYGYTF. The CDR3 nucleotides are TGTGCCAGCAGAGGGACAGGGGGGTATGGCTACACCTTC.

V usage is TRBV7-2 and J usage is TRBJ2-3; 8 nucleotides match TRBD2. Trimming cost V 5 bases and J 6 bases; bases outside gene matches: 10. The germline gives CDR1 SGHTA, CDR2 FQGNSA. The CDR3 sequence is 15 residues long. CDR3 amino acids: CASSSSGVSPDTQYF. In nucleotides, the CDR3 is TGTGCCAGCAGCAGTAGCGGGGTTTCCCCCGATACGCAGTATTTT.

The chain is built from TRBV5-4 and TRBJ1-5; a possible D gene is TRBD1 (5 bases). V shed 3 bases and J shed 5 bases, with 15 bases lying between them. Germline assignment: CDR1 SGHNT and CDR2 YYREEE (reference sequence). The length of the CDR3 is 15 residues. CDR3 loop: CASSWGPDKDQPQHF. The CDR3, as DNA: TGTGCCAGCAGCTGGGGCCCAGACAAAGATCAGCCCCAGCATTTT.